These 22 T cell receptor beta chains were sequenced from one sample in a study of T cell responses to AZD1222 COVID-19 vaccine. The protocol was immunoSEQ multiplex PCR, while the TCRdb copy is restricted to in-frame clones and leaves out a portion. The repertoire has 40,000 or so clones, approximately 83% of them found once; the top ten carry approximately 20%. Sample: peripheral blood, taken 28 days after the second AZD1222 dose. The receptors were gathered from an adult who received the AZD1222 COVID-19 vaccine.

The gene calls are TRBV20-1 and TRBJ1-2; D may be TRBD1 (5 bases). The CDR3 runs to 11 residues. From germline, CDR1 is DFQATT and CDR2 SNEGSKA (reference sequence). As DNA, the CDR3 is TGCAGGACCGAGGGGCGGGAGGGCTACACCTTC. This codes for CRTEGREGYTF.

The V gene is TRBV30, the J gene TRBJ1-2; D is ambiguous. This CDR3 spans 9 amino acids. The V and J ends lost 1 base and 8 bases respectively, with 2 bases between them. Germline V gene sequence: CDR1 GTSNPN, CDR2 SVGIG (reference sequence). The CDR3 protein is CAWSEGYTF. CDR3 in DNA: TGTGCCTGGAGTGAGGGCTACACCTTC.

The CDR3 sequence: CASSQQGAWEPQHF. For the CDR3, the DNA is TGTGCCAGTAGTCAACAGGGGGCTTGGGAGCCCCAGCATTTT. The chain joins TRBV19 to TRBJ1-5; 9 bases are a match to TRBD1. V shed 5 bases, J shed 8 bases, and the junction held 7 bases outside the gene matches. Per germline, CDR1 LNHDA and CDR2 SQIVND (reference sequence). This CDR3 spans 14 amino acids.

CDR3 in DNA: TGTGCCAGCACCTCAAAAGGGGGGCCTGGGGCCAACGTCCTGACTTTC. Protein: CASTSKGGPGANVLTF. This chain links TRBV7-9 with TRBJ2-6; D is perhaps TRBD1 or TRBD2 (6 bases each). V was pared by 7 bases and J by 2 bases, with 15 bases between. Per the germline V gene, CDR1 is SEHNR and CDR2 is FQNEAQ (reference sequence). The CDR3 sequence is 16 residues long.

The chain uses TRBV5-4 and TRBJ2-3; D may match TRBD1 or TRBD2 (5 bases each). This CDR3 has 15 amino acids. Trimming removed 2 bases at V and 5 bases at J, with 15 bases between. Germline V gives CDR1 SGHNT, CDR2 YYREEE (reference sequence). CDR3 DNA: TGTGCCAGCAGCTTCCCGAGGGGCAAGGGAGATACGCAGTATTTT. Protein: CASSFPRGKGDTQYF.

This clone was detected only once. The chain has TRBV12-3 or TRBV12-4 and TRBJ1-2; 7 bases are a match to TRBD1. V shed 5 bases and J 4 bases; nucleotides not matched to a gene: 1. This CDR3 contains 12 residues. CDR3 in amino acids: CASSPGGYGYTF. The CDR3 DNA is TGTGCCAGCAGTCCAGGGGGCTATGGCTACACCTTC.

This rearrangement joins TRBV5-1 to TRBJ2-1, with D possibly matching TRBD2 (6 bases). Germline V CDR1 and CDR2: SGHRS, YFSETQ. V lost 4 bases and J lost 0, with 11 bases in between. This CDR3 is built from 15 residues. The CDR3 spells CASSPRDSSYNEQFF. CDR3 DNA: TGCGCCAGCAGCCCCCGGGACTCCTCCTACAATGAGCAGTTCTTC.

The chain joins TRBV24-1 to TRBJ2-2, with 7 bases aligning to TRBD2. The CDR3 is made up of 14 amino acids. J was trimmed by 0 bases and V by 9 bases; bases with no gene match: 3. CDR1 KGHDR and CDR2 SFDVKD come from the germline V gene. CDR3 in amino acids: CATGGRSNTGELFF. CDR3 DNA sequence: TGTGCCACCGGCGGGAGATCGAACACCGGGGAGCTGTTTTTT.

V usage is TRBV27 and J usage is TRBJ1-3; D remains ambiguous. The V gene lost 5 bases and the J gene lost 0 bases, with 11 bases spanning the gap. Germline V CDR1 and CDR2: MNHEY, SMNVEV (reference sequence). This CDR3 spans 15 amino acids. CDR3 protein: CASSLGAFSGNTIYF. The CDR3 DNA reads TGTGCCAGCAGTCTGGGAGCGTTCTCTGGAAACACCATATATTTT.

V usage is TRBV29-1 and J usage is TRBJ2-5; a weak D match, TRBD1 (5 bases). V lost 8 bases, J lost 4 bases, and 14 bases lay in between. CDR1 SQVTM and CDR2 ANQGSEA come from the germline V gene. CDR3 length: 12 amino acids. The CDR3 spells CSPKTVTETQYF. CDR3 DNA: TGCAGCCCCAAGACAGTGACAGAGACCCAGTACTTC.

The chain combines TRBV3-1 (or the pseudogene TRBV3-2) with TRBJ1-2; D might be TRBD1 (6 bases). The germline gives CDR1 LGHDT, CDR2 YNNKEL (reference sequence). The V end was cut by 6 bases, the J end by 6 bases, with 23 bases between. This CDR3 is built from 16 residues. CDR3 sequence (DNA): TGTGCCAGCAGTCAATATTCAGGGGCCACCGTCGATGGCTACACCTTC. Translated: CASSQYSGATVDGYTF.

V and J are TRBV11-2 and TRBJ1-1; the match to TRBD1 covers 10 bases. Per the germline V gene, CDR1 is SGHAT and CDR2 is FQNNGV. The junction had 1 base not matched to a gene; V was cut back by 0 bases and J by 3 bases. The CDR3 totals 15 residues. CDR3 protein: CASSLEGTGDTEAFF. The CDR3 DNA is TGTGCCAGCAGCTTAGAGGGGACAGGGGACACTGAAGCTTTCTTT.

This clone occurred once. V and J are TRBV5-4 and TRBJ1-3; a weak D match, TRBD1 (5 bases). This CDR3 is built from 14 residues. From germline, CDR1 is SGHNT and CDR2 YYREEE (reference sequence). Deletions cut 4 bases from V and 0 bases from J, with 8 bases between. CDR3 residues: CASSGGVSGNTIYF. The CDR3 DNA reads as TGTGCCAGCAGCGGAGGGGTCTCTGGAAACACCATATATTTT. Looking up the rest from reference TRBV5-4 and TRBJ1-3 gives the full variable domain: ETGVTQSPTHLIKTRGQQVTLRCSSQSGHNTVSWYQQALGQGPQFIFQYYREEENGRGNFPPRFSGLQFPNYSSELNVNALELDDSALYLCASSGGVSGNTIYFGEGSWLTVV.

The CDR3 bases are TGTGCCATCAGCAGGACTAGCGGGGGCTACGAGCAGTACTTC. It is translated as CAISRTSGGYEQYF. The rearrangement joins TRBV10-3 to TRBJ2-7, with 13 bases matching TRBD2. The V segment lost 6 bases and the J segment 3 bases; nucleotides outside the gene matches: 2. The CDR3 is made up of 14 amino acids. Germline V lookup: CDR1 ENHRY, CDR2 SYGVKD.

The CDR3, as DNA: TGTGCCAGCAGTAGGGGACAGGGTTCACCCCTCCACTTT. Translated, it gives CASSRGQGSPLHF. This chain joins TRBV6-5 and TRBJ1-6, with 9 bases aligning to TRBD1. The germline V gene encodes CDR1 MNHEY and CDR2 SVGAGI. Trimming removed 5 bases from V and 9 bases from J; junction bases left unmatched: 2. This CDR3 region has 13 residues.

The chain employs TRBV5-4 and TRBJ2-2; no clear D. The V end lost 0 bases, the J end lost 5 bases, and 8 bases lay between the germline ends. Germline V lookup: CDR1 SGHNT, CDR2 YYREEE (reference sequence). This CDR3 is built from 14 residues. The CDR3 sequence is CASSLEFLTGELFF. The DNA for the CDR3 is TGTGCCAGCAGCTTGGAGTTCTTAACCGGGGAGCTGTTTTTT.

This chain links TRBV6-5 with TRBJ1-5; D uncertain. The CDR3 covers 15 residues. CDR1 MNHEY and CDR2 SVGAGI come from the germline V gene. V lost 6 bases to trimming and J lost 0 bases, with 12 bases between them. The CDR3 here is CASRPNPISNQPQHF. The DNA of the CDR3 is TGTGCCAGCAGACCTAATCCAATTAGCAATCAGCCCCAGCATTTT.

The J gene is TRBJ1-2, the V gene TRBV30, with 10 bases identical to TRBD1. The CDR3 sequence is 16 residues long. Germline V CDR1 and CDR2: GTSNPN, SVGIG (reference sequence). Unmatched junction bases numbered 15, after V lost 3 bases and J lost 8 bases. This chain's CDR3 is CAWSYWGDRGQGGYTF. For the CDR3, the DNA is TGTGCCTGGAGCTATTGGGGGGACAGGGGTCAGGGAGGCTACACCTTC.

This sequence joins TRBV5-1 and TRBJ2-7, with D possibly being TRBD1 or TRBD2 (6 bases each). Between the trimmed V and J ends, which lost 0 bases and 2 bases, there was a span of 15 bases. Germline V CDR1 and CDR2: SGHRS, YFSETQ. CDR3 length equals 16 residues. Here the CDR3 DNA reads TGCGCCAGCAGCTTGGGGACAAGGGGGGACACCTACGAGCAGTACTTC. Its translation is CASSLGTRGDTYEQYF.

J is TRBJ1-6 and V is TRBV5-1; TRBD1 matches at 9 bases. This CDR3 contains 19 residues. After removal of 3 bases from V and 5 bases from J, the junction contained 15 bases not matched to a gene. Looked up from germline, CDR1 is SGHRS and CDR2 is YFSETQ. The CDR3 DNA follows: TGCGCCAGCAGCTCCCGGGGACAGGGAGCCCTGTCAAATAATTCACCCCTCCACTTT. It encodes CASSSRGQGALSNNSPLHF.

The CDR3 sequence is CASSLAPATGNYGYTF. The CDR3, as DNA: TGTGCCAGCAGCTTAGCGCCAGCAACAGGGAACTATGGCTACACCTTC. The rearrangement uses TRBV7-2 and TRBJ1-2; maybe TRBD1 (6 bases). Trimming left V 0 bases short and J 2 bases short, with 13 bases between. CDR3 length: 16 amino acids. CDR1 is SGHTA and CDR2 is FQGNSA in the germline V gene.

The V call is TRBV6-5, the J call TRBJ1-1, with TRBD1 matching 7 bases. The J segment lost 1 base and the V segment lost 7 bases, leaving 6 bases of the junction unmatched. The CDR3 length is 14 residues. Germline CDR1 reads MNHEY; CDR2 reads SVGAGI. CDR3 sequence (DNA): TGTGCCAGCAACCCCGGGACAGCGAACACTGAAGCTTTCTTT. The encoded protein is CASNPGTANTEAFF.